Presented here are 28 T cell receptor beta chains from one specimen sequenced in a study of blood T cell repertoires in COVID-19. Method: immunoSEQ multiplex PCR; TCRdb's copy keeps in-frame clones and lacks some. Among 110,000 or so clones listed, approximately 82% were seen once. Sequenced: peripheral blood. These receptors originate from a woman in her sixties with acute or convalescent COVID-19.

The chain is built from TRBV29-1 and TRBJ1-4; D might be TRBD1 (5 bases). The CDR3 runs to 15 residues. Trimming took 3 bases from V and 8 from J, leaving 19 bases between them. CDR1 and CDR2 from the germline V gene are SQVTM and ANQGSEA. CDR3 loop: CSVEVLVGGGEKLFF. CDR3 nucleotides: TGCAGCGTTGAGGTCCTGGTGGGGGGTGGGGAAAAACTGTTTTTT.

The chain has TRBV28 and TRBJ2-7, with 9 bases matching TRBD1. The V segment lost 5 bases and the J segment 2 bases; nucleotides outside the gene matches: 7. Germline V gene sequence: CDR1 MDHEN, CDR2 SYDVKM. The CDR3 totals 15 residues. Here the CDR3 DNA reads TGTGCCAGCAGTCACAGGGGGCTAGGAGCCTACGAGCAGTACTTC. Its translation: CASSHRGLGAYEQYF.

V gene TRBV2 combines with J gene TRBJ2-7; D perhaps matches TRBD2 (5 bases). The CDR3 runs 14 residues. With 4 bases removed from V and 6 bases from J, the gap between germline ends came to 16 bases. Germline V lookup: CDR1 SNHLY, CDR2 FYNNEI. The DNA of the CDR3 is TGTGCCAGCAGTGTTGACTTTCCTCGGGGCGAGCAGTACTTC. It is translated as CASSVDFPRGEQYF. Full variable domain (remainder filled in from reference TRBV2 and TRBJ2-7): EPEVTQTPSHQVTQMGQEVILRCVPISNHLYFYWYRQILGQKVEFLVSFYNNEISEKSEIFDDQFSVERPDGSNFTLKIRSTKLEDSAMYFCASSVDFPRGEQYFGPGTRLTVT.

The rearrangement joins TRBV7-3 to TRBJ2-3; 12 nucleotides align to TRBD2. This CDR3 is 17 amino acids long. Germline V lookup: CDR1 SGHTA, CDR2 FQGTGA. V lost 5 bases to trimming and J lost 6 bases; unmatched junction nucleotides: 12. The CDR3 here is CASSPGSSGGAYDTQYF. For the CDR3, the DNA is TGTGCCAGCAGCCCAGGGTCTAGCGGGGGGGCCTATGATACGCAGTATTTT.

This clone was seen once. The chain carries TRBV19 and TRBJ2-2; D remains unclear. In germline, CDR1 is LNHDA, CDR2 SQIVND (reference sequence). Between the trimmed V and J ends, which lost 11 bases and 1 base, there was a span of 8 bases. The CDR3 extends over 12 amino acids. CDR3 loop: CAASRNTGELFF. CDR3 sequence (DNA): TGTGCCGCAAGCCGGAACACCGGGGAGCTGTTTTTT.

This rearrangement joins TRBV5-5 to TRBJ2-1; TRBD2 agrees at 8 bases. This CDR3 comprises 15 residues. Germline-derived CDR1 and CDR2 are SGHKS and YYEKEE (reference sequence). V lost 4 bases and J lost 3; bases outside the gene matches: 6. CDR3 protein: CASSPSGSLYNEQFF. The CDR3 DNA follows: TGTGCCAGCAGCCCCAGCGGGAGTCTCTACAATGAGCAGTTCTTC.

This sequence joins TRBV5-5 and TRBJ2-7; possible D gene TRBD2, 5 bases. The V end was cut by 4 bases, the J end by 6 bases, with 20 bases between. Germline CDR1 SGHKS, CDR2 YYEKEE (reference sequence). The CDR3 covers 15 residues. The CDR3 region has the DNA TGTGCCAGCAGCATCCGGACTGGGAACTACGTCGAGCAGTACTTC. Encoded protein: CASSIRTGNYVEQYF.

V usage is TRBV6-5 and J usage is TRBJ2-7; TRBD1 matches 7 bases. Germline CDR1 is MNHEY and CDR2 is SVGAGI. The V and J ends lost 6 bases and 2 bases, in that order; junction bases with no gene match: 10. The length of the CDR3 is 15 residues. The CDR3 here is CASSPTGDGTYEQYF. In nucleotides, the CDR3 is TGTGCCAGCAGCCCCACAGGGGACGGGACCTACGAGCAGTACTTC.

V is TRBV11-3 and J is TRBJ2-1; TRBD2 matches 8 bases. The ends lost 3 bases at V and 4 bases at J; junction bases unmatched: 11. The CDR3 extends over 17 amino acids. Germline V lookup: CDR1 SGHNT, CDR2 YENEEA. The CDR3 spells CASSFGNSGRKYNEQFF. Here the CDR3 DNA reads TGTGCCAGCAGCTTTGGAAACAGCGGGAGAAAGTACAATGAGCAGTTCTTC.

This sequence joins TRBV30 and TRBJ2-5; D is perhaps TRBD1 (5 bases). Germline V CDR1 and CDR2: GTSNPN, SVGIG (reference sequence). The CDR3 length is 13 residues. The ends were cut back, 7 bases at V and 3 bases at J, with 15 bases in the middle. This CDR3 is CALSLGAEETQYF. In DNA form, the CDR3 reads TGTGCCTTATCGCTAGGGGCGGAAGAGACCCAGTACTTC. The full variable domain, rest sourced from reference TRBV30 and TRBJ2-5, is SQTIHQWPATLVQPVGSPLSLECTVEGTSNPNLYWYRQAAGRGLQLLFYSVGIGQISSEVPQNLSASRPQDRQFILSSKKLLLSDSGFYLCALSLGAEETQYFGPGTRLLVL.

The chain uses TRBV28 and TRBJ1-1; no firm D call. In germline, CDR1 is MDHEN, CDR2 SYDVKM. With 2 bases removed from V and 1 base from J, the gap between germline ends came to 5 bases. The CDR3 is made up of 13 amino acids. CDR3 residues: CASSLEGNTEAFF. The CDR3 DNA reads TGTGCCAGCAGTTTAGAGGGGAACACTGAAGCTTTCTTT.

The V call is TRBV20-1, the J call TRBJ1-2; D is unresolved. The CDR3 is 11 amino acids. The V gene lost 5 bases and the J gene lost 4 bases, with 8 bases spanning the gap. Germline values: CDR1 DFQATT, CDR2 SNEGSKA (reference sequence). CDR3 protein: CSARQSYGYTF. CDR3 coding DNA: TGCAGTGCTCGACAATCCTATGGCTACACCTTC.

The chain uses TRBV28 and TRBJ1-1; D is possibly TRBD1 (5 bases). Germline V gene sequence: CDR1 MDHEN, CDR2 SYDVKM. The CDR3 runs to 14 residues. V gave up 9 bases and J gave up 8 bases, with 22 bases separating them. CDR3 in amino acids: CASFSGIQGKEAFF. The CDR3 DNA is TGTGCCAGTTTTAGTGGAATCCAGGGAAAGGAAGCTTTCTTT.

CDR3 sequence (DNA): TGTGCCAGCAGCTTCGGAGGGGACACTGAAGCTTTCTTT. Amino acids: CASSFGGDTEAFF. The chain recombines TRBV13 with TRBJ1-1; D might be TRBD1 (5 bases). The V gene lost 3 bases and the J gene lost 3 bases, with 8 bases spanning the gap. The germline CDR1 and CDR2 sequences are PRHDT and FYEKMQ (reference sequence). The CDR3 totals 13 residues.

The chain carries TRBV28 and TRBJ1-2; TRBD1 matches at 8 bases. Germline CDR1 and CDR2: MDHEN and SYDVKM. V was clipped by 8 bases and J by 3 bases; unmatched bases: 17. The CDR3 has 17 amino acids. The CDR3 loop reads CASASGGATGPHYGYTF. The CDR3 DNA reads TGTGCCAGCGCCTCAGGGGGCGCTACGGGGCCCCACTATGGCTACACCTTC.

The count of this clone is one. V gene TRBV3-1 (or the pseudogene TRBV3-2) combines with J gene TRBJ2-4; D call uncertain. V lost 1 base to trimming and J lost 0 bases, with 10 bases between them. The germline gives CDR1 LGHDT, CDR2 YNNKEL (reference sequence). The CDR3 has 16 amino acids. The CDR3 is CASSQGPLLAKNIQYF. For the CDR3, the DNA is TGTGCCAGCAGCCAAGGTCCCTTACTAGCCAAAAACATTCAGTACTTC.

For the CDR3, the DNA is TGTGCCAGCAGCTTTCTGGCGGGCAGGGGGTTCACCGGGGAGCTGTTTTTT. As protein: CASSFLAGRGFTGELFF. The rearrangement uses TRBV11-2 and TRBJ2-2, with 7 bases identical to TRBD1. Germline V CDR1 and CDR2: SGHAT, FQNNGV. The CDR3 has 17 amino acids. Trimming cost V 3 bases and J 4 bases; bases outside gene matches: 11.

The rearrangement uses TRBV2 and TRBJ1-5; TRBD1 might be the D (6 bases). V lost 8 bases to trimming and J lost 2 bases, with 16 bases between them. Germline-derived CDR1 and CDR2 are SNHLY and FYNNEI. This CDR3 region has 15 residues. This CDR3 reads CASSPGAGGNQPQHF. The DNA for the CDR3 is TGTGCCAGCTCTCCAGGAGCAGGGGGCAATCAGCCCCAGCATTTT. Drawing the rest from reference TRBV2 and TRBJ1-5, the complete variable domain is EPEVTQTPSHQVTQMGQEVILRCVPISNHLYFYWYRQILGQKVEFLVSFYNNEISEKSEIFDDQFSVERPDGSNFTLKIRSTKLEDSAMYFCASSPGAGGNQPQHFGDGTRLSIL.

This rearrangement joins TRBV28 to TRBJ1-3; the D gene is possibly TRBD1 (5 bases). V lost 7 bases and J 0 bases, leaving 13 bases between the germline ends. The germline V gene has CDR1 MDHEN and CDR2 SYDVKM. The CDR3 has 15 amino acids. The CDR3 nucleotides are TGTGCCAGCACTTCGGACACCCGCTCTGGAAACACCATATATTTT. It is translated as CASTSDTRSGNTIYF.

The chain carries TRBV12-5 and TRBJ1-1, with TRBD1 as a possible D gene (6 bases). With 5 bases removed from V and 1 base from J, the gap between germline ends came to 8 bases. Germline V gene data show CDR1 as LGHNT and CDR2 as FRNRAP. This CDR3 contains 13 residues. CDR3 sequence: CASGQQGNTEAFF. The CDR3 nucleotides read TGTGCTAGTGGTCAACAGGGGAACACTGAAGCTTTCTTT.

This clone was recorded a few times. The V call is TRBV5-1, the J call TRBJ2-5, with 7 positions matching TRBD1. CDR1 is SGHRS, CDR2 YFSETQ, per germline. The V gene end was trimmed by 7 bases and the J gene end by 1 base; junction bases not matched to a gene: 7. CDR3 length: 14 amino acids. CDR3 in amino acids: CASGPGQPQETQYF. Written as DNA, the CDR3 is TGCGCCAGCGGCCCGGGACAGCCCCAAGAGACCCAGTACTTC.

The J gene is TRBJ2-5, the V gene TRBV4-1; the match to TRBD1 covers 8 bases. CDR1 MGHRA and CDR2 YSYEKL come from the germline V gene. J gave up 4 bases and V 5 bases, and 6 bases lay outside the gene matches. The CDR3 consists of 14 residues. The CDR3 coding sequence is TGCGCCAGCAGCGCGGGCCAGGGGGCAGAGACCCAGTACTTC. Translation: CASSAGQGAETQYF.

The chain employs TRBV30 and TRBJ1-4, with a weak D call TRBD1 (6 bases). CDR1 is GTSNPN, CDR2 SVGIG, per germline (reference sequence). The CDR3 has 14 residues. V was shortened by 4 bases and J by 1 base, with 10 bases between the two germline ends. CDR3 protein: CAWKAGETNEKLFF. The CDR3 region has the DNA TGTGCCTGGAAGGCAGGGGAAACTAATGAAAAACTGTTTTTT.

This clone was seen a handful of times. The genes are TRBV29-1 and TRBJ1-2; TRBD1 aligns across 8 bases. Germline lookup yields CDR1 SQVTM and CDR2 ANQGSEA. CDR3 length equals 14 residues. The V and J ends lost 7 bases and 8 bases, in that order; junction bases with no gene match: 15. CDR3 DNA: TGCAGCGCTTACGATGGACAGGGTGGGCAGGGCTACACCTTC. Protein product: CSAYDGQGGQGYTF.

The chain carries TRBV6-5 and TRBJ1-1, with TRBD1 identical over 8 bases. Germline V gives CDR1 MNHEY, CDR2 SVGAGI. CDR3 length: 13 amino acids. V dropped 8 bases and J dropped 0; count of bases not matched to a gene: 2. CDR3 DNA: TGTGCCAGCTGGACAGGGATGAACACTGAAGCTTTCTTT. Its translation is CASWTGMNTEAFF.

V is TRBV7-2 and J is TRBJ1-2, with D possibly matching TRBD1 (6 bases). Trimming took off 2 bases at V and 3 bases at J, with 10 bases between the two ends. The germline V gene has CDR1 SGHTA and CDR2 FQGNSA. CDR3 length: 14 residues. The CDR3 DNA reads TGTGCCAGCAGCTTAATCCCAGGGGACTATGGCTACACCTTC. It specifies CASSLIPGDYGYTF.

This clone occurred once. V usage is TRBV2 and J usage is TRBJ2-7, with 8 bases that match TRBD1. CDR3 size: 16 residues. V shed 5 bases and J 1 base; nucleotides not matched to a gene: 10. The germline V gene encodes CDR1 SNHLY and CDR2 FYNNEI. In DNA, the CDR3 is TGTGCCAGCAGTACCCCTGACAGGGGTTCGTCCTACGAGCAGTACTTC. As protein: CASSTPDRGSSYEQYF. The variable domain in full, completed from reference TRBV2 and TRBJ2-7, reads EPEVTQTPSHQVTQMGQEVILRCVPISNHLYFYWYRQILGQKVEFLVSFYNNEISEKSEIFDDQFSVERPDGSNFTLKIRSTKLEDSAMYFCASSTPDRGSSYEQYFGPGTRLTVT.

J is TRBJ2-2 and V is TRBV25-1; 10 bases fit TRBD1. Trimming took 5 bases from V and 3 from J; bases not matched to a gene: 3. The V gene's germline CDR1 is MGHDK and CDR2 SYGVNS. CDR3 length: 15 amino acids. CDR3 in DNA: TGTGCCAGCAGTTGGGACAGGGGAGACACCGGGGAGCTGTTTTTT. Translating it yields CASSWDRGDTGELFF.